A selection of T cell receptor beta chains follows, all from one sample in a study of T cells after yellow fever vaccination. One entry per CDR3 protein, called by TCRdb with MiXCR from the 5' RACE reads. The profile covers 150,000 or so distinct CDR3 sequences, with approximately 6.7% appearing a single time and more than 2% taken by the ten largest. Specimen: CD4+ T cells sorted from PBMCs, collected 5 days after the first yellow fever vaccination. These receptors all stem from a young man who received the YFV17D yellow fever vaccine. The CDR3 runs from the conserved cysteine through the conserved F or W. The D gene is left open where the match is weak. Not every row has a clone size; where given, it reads once, few, many or a size class.

clone_size: few
j_call: TRBJ1-5
d_call: NA
v_call: TRBV28
cdr3_nt: TGTGCCAGCAGTTTTGGACAGCTAAATCAGCCCCAGCATTTT
cdr3_aa: CASSFGQLNQPQHF

clone_size: many
j_call: TRBJ1-5
d_call: NA
v_call: TRBV9
cdr3_nt: TGTGCCAGCAGCGTAGGGGTGGATCAGCCCCAGCATTTT
cdr3_aa: CASSVGVDQPQHF

clone_size: few
j_call: TRBJ2-3
d_call: TRBD1
v_call: TRBV7-2
cdr3_nt: TGTGCCAGCAGCGCCGACAGGGGGTGGGATACGCAGTATTTT
cdr3_aa: CASSADRGWDTQYF

clone_size: few
j_call: TRBJ1-1
d_call: TRBD1
v_call: TRBV6-1
cdr3_nt: TGTGCCAGCAGATTCCACAGGGGGGGGACTGAAGCTTTCTTT
cdr3_aa: CASRFHRGGTEAFF

clone_size: NA
j_call: TRBJ1-3
d_call: NA
v_call: TRBV5-1
cdr3_nt: TGCGCCAGCAGGGACGGTTTCTCTGGAAACACCATATATTTT
cdr3_aa: CASRDGFSGNTIYF

clone_size: many
j_call: TRBJ2-2
d_call: NA
v_call: TRBV6-2/TRBV6-3
cdr3_nt: TGTGCCAGCAGTTACCTTTTGAACGGGGAGCTGTTTTTT
cdr3_aa: CASSYLLNGELFF

clone_size: many
j_call: TRBJ1-5
d_call: NA
v_call: TRBV20-1
cdr3_nt: TGCAGTGCTAGAGATCTGCCAGGAGATCAGCCCCAGCATTTT
cdr3_aa: CSARDLPGDQPQHF

clone_size: many
j_call: TRBJ2-3
d_call: NA
v_call: TRBV7-2
cdr3_nt: TGTGCCAGCAGCTTAGTAGGGCAGGGAAGCACAGATACGCAGTATTTT
cdr3_aa: CASSLVGQGSTDTQYF

clone_size: NA
j_call: TRBJ2-7
d_call: NA
v_call: TRBV18
cdr3_nt: TGTGCCAGCTCACCTGGCAGGGGGAGGCCCCGCTACGAGCAGTACTTC
cdr3_aa: CASSPGRGRPRYEQYF

clone_size: NA
j_call: TRBJ2-1
d_call: TRBD2
v_call: TRBV12-3/TRBV12-4
cdr3_nt: TGTGCCAGCAGACCGTTTAGCGGGGACTACAATGAGCAGTTCTTC
cdr3_aa: CASRPFSGDYNEQFF

clone_size: NA
j_call: TRBJ1-4
d_call: TRBD1
v_call: TRBV7-2
cdr3_nt: TGTGCCAGCAGCTCGACAGGGACTAATGAAAAACTGTTTTTT
cdr3_aa: CASSSTGTNEKLFF

clone_size: few
j_call: TRBJ1-5
d_call: NA
v_call: TRBV6-5
cdr3_nt: TGTGCCAGCAGTTACTCGCCTGGTTATCAGCCCCAGCATTTT
cdr3_aa: CASSYSPGYQPQHF

clone_size: many
j_call: TRBJ1-2
d_call: NA
v_call: TRBV5-1
cdr3_nt: TGCGCCAGCAGCTTGGACAGTAAGCCGTACTATGGCTACACCTTC
cdr3_aa: CASSLDSKPYYGYTF

clone_size: many
j_call: TRBJ2-3
d_call: NA
v_call: TRBV4-3
cdr3_nt: TGCGCCAGCAGCCGACGGTCAGCGGATACGCAGTATTTT
cdr3_aa: CASSRRSADTQYF

clone_size: many
j_call: TRBJ2-5
d_call: NA
v_call: TRBV5-1
cdr3_nt: TGCGCCAGCAGCTTGGTACAGGGACGGGGACAAGAGACCCAGTACTTC
cdr3_aa: CASSLVQGRGQETQYF

clone_size: many
j_call: TRBJ2-1
d_call: TRBD1
v_call: TRBV5-4
cdr3_nt: TGTGCCAGCAGCTTACAAGGACAGGGTTACAATGAGCAGTTCTTC
cdr3_aa: CASSLQGQGYNEQFF

clone_size: many
j_call: TRBJ2-1
d_call: NA
v_call: TRBV20-1
cdr3_nt: TGCAGTGCTAGAGTTCCTGGGATCCAGACTTACAATGAGCAGTTCTTC
cdr3_aa: CSARVPGIQTYNEQFF

clone_size: many
j_call: TRBJ2-1
d_call: TRBD2
v_call: TRBV7-2
cdr3_nt: TGTGCCAGCAGCCCCCGGACTAGCGGGGGGGCCAATGAGCAGTTCTTC
cdr3_aa: CASSPRTSGGANEQFF

clone_size: NA
j_call: TRBJ1-6
d_call: NA
v_call: TRBV5-1
cdr3_nt: TGCGCCAGCAGCTTGATGGACGAACCCCTCCACTTT
cdr3_aa: CASSLMDEPLHF

clone_size: NA
j_call: TRBJ2-3
d_call: NA
v_call: TRBV7-2
cdr3_nt: TGTGCCAGCAGCCGCGTAAAACTCGCGGATACGCAGTATTTT
cdr3_aa: CASSRVKLADTQYF

clone_size: many
j_call: TRBJ1-5
d_call: NA
v_call: TRBV29-1
cdr3_nt: TGCAGCGTTGGACGGGGAAATCAGCCCCAGCATTTT
cdr3_aa: CSVGRGNQPQHF

clone_size: few
j_call: TRBJ2-5
d_call: NA
v_call: TRBV12-3/TRBV12-4
cdr3_nt: TGTGCCAGCAGTTTAGCGTCAGGACTTCGAAAGGAGACCCAGTACTTC
cdr3_aa: CASSLASGLRKETQYF

clone_size: many
j_call: TRBJ2-5
d_call: NA
v_call: TRBV12-3/TRBV12-4
cdr3_nt: TGTGCCAGCAGTTTAGCGGTCGAAGGGGCCCAGTACTTC
cdr3_aa: CASSLAVEGAQYF

clone_size: many
j_call: TRBJ1-2
d_call: TRBD1
v_call: TRBV6-1
cdr3_nt: TGTGCCAGCCACGTGGGGACAGGCCCCTATGGCTACACCTTC
cdr3_aa: CASHVGTGPYGYTF

clone_size: many
j_call: TRBJ1-1
d_call: NA
v_call: TRBV25-1
cdr3_nt: TGTGCCAGCAGTGAAAATCGGAGAATGAACACTGAAGCTTTCTTT
cdr3_aa: CASSENRRMNTEAFF

clone_size: many
j_call: TRBJ2-2
d_call: TRBD1
v_call: TRBV5-1
cdr3_nt: TGCGCCAGCAGCTTGATGACAGGGGGCACCGGGGAGCTGTTTTTT
cdr3_aa: CASSLMTGGTGELFF

clone_size: NA
j_call: TRBJ1-2
d_call: TRBD1
v_call: TRBV7-2
cdr3_nt: TGTGCCAGCAGCTTAGTCTCCCAGGGGGACTATGGCTACACCTTC
cdr3_aa: CASSLVSQGDYGYTF

clone_size: once
j_call: TRBJ1-1
d_call: NA
v_call: TRBV28
cdr3_nt: TGTGCCAGCGGCCCCGGGCTCAACACTGAAGCTTTCTTT
cdr3_aa: CASGPGLNTEAFF

clone_size: many
j_call: TRBJ2-1
d_call: NA
v_call: TRBV13
cdr3_nt: TGTGCCAGCAGCTCGGGCCGGCCCGTAAGTCAGCAGTTCTTC
cdr3_aa: CASSSGRPVSQQFF

clone_size: few
j_call: TRBJ2-1
d_call: NA
v_call: TRBV5-5
cdr3_nt: TGTGCCAGCAGCTTGAATAGGTGGGGAAGCTCCTACAATGAGCAGTTCTTC
cdr3_aa: CASSLNRWGSSYNEQFF

clone_size: few
j_call: TRBJ1-2
d_call: NA
v_call: TRBV7-9
cdr3_nt: TGTGCCAGCAGCTTTAGGACGGAGGGGAGCTATGGCTACACCTTC
cdr3_aa: CASSFRTEGSYGYTF

clone_size: NA
j_call: TRBJ1-3
d_call: NA
v_call: TRBV3-1
cdr3_nt: TGTGCCAGCAGCCAAACTTCGGGGCTGTCCGGAAACACCATATATTTT
cdr3_aa: CASSQTSGLSGNTIYF

clone_size: many
j_call: TRBJ2-5
d_call: NA
v_call: TRBV14
cdr3_nt: TGTGCCAGCAGAAAATTGCCAGGGGAGACCCAGTACTTC
cdr3_aa: CASRKLPGETQYF

clone_size: few
j_call: TRBJ2-7
d_call: TRBD1
v_call: TRBV6-5
cdr3_nt: TGTGCCAGCAGGAGCCCGGGACAGGGTTACGAGCAGTACTTC
cdr3_aa: CASRSPGQGYEQYF

clone_size: many
j_call: TRBJ1-1
d_call: NA
v_call: TRBV7-3
cdr3_nt: TGTGCCAGCAGCTCGCGATATAACACTGAAGCTTTCTTT
cdr3_aa: CASSSRYNTEAFF

clone_size: NA
j_call: TRBJ1-2
d_call: NA
v_call: TRBV12-3/TRBV12-4
cdr3_nt: TGTGCCAGCAGTGGGTCATTAGGAGTCCGGTATGGCTACACCTTC
cdr3_aa: CASSGSLGVRYGYTF

clone_size: many
j_call: TRBJ2-1
d_call: NA
v_call: TRBV5-6
cdr3_nt: TGTGCCAGCAGCTCATGGCAAAGACTCGTGGCCTACAATGAGCAGTTCTTC
cdr3_aa: CASSSWQRLVAYNEQFF

clone_size: many
j_call: TRBJ1-5
d_call: NA
v_call: TRBV5-1
cdr3_nt: TGCGCCAGCAGCTCAGGGCCGGGACGGATCAATCAGCCCCAGCATTTT
cdr3_aa: CASSSGPGRINQPQHF

clone_size: many
j_call: TRBJ1-1
d_call: NA
v_call: TRBV7-2
cdr3_nt: TGTGCCAGCAGCTCCACAGGCCCGATCTTT
cdr3_aa: CASSSTGPIF

clone_size: NA
j_call: TRBJ2-5
d_call: NA
v_call: TRBV5-5
cdr3_nt: TGTGCCAGCAGCTTAACCGGGACTCAAGAGACCCAGTACTTC
cdr3_aa: CASSLTGTQETQYF

clone_size: few
j_call: TRBJ2-5
d_call: TRBD2
v_call: TRBV20-1
cdr3_nt: TGCAGTGCGAGACCACTAGCGGGTCAAGAGACCCAGTACTTC
cdr3_aa: CSARPLAGQETQYF

clone_size: few
j_call: TRBJ1-1
d_call: NA
v_call: TRBV5-4
cdr3_nt: TGTGCCAGCAGCTTTGGGGGGGCGCGTGTGAACACTGAAGCTTTCTTT
cdr3_aa: CASSFGGARVNTEAFF

clone_size: many
j_call: TRBJ2-3
d_call: NA
v_call: TRBV5-1
cdr3_nt: TGCGCCAGCAGTGTGGGGACGACTAGCACAGATACGCAGTATTTT
cdr3_aa: CASSVGTTSTDTQYF

clone_size: many
j_call: TRBJ1-1
d_call: NA
v_call: TRBV4-2
cdr3_nt: TGTGCCAGCAGCCAAGTAACGGTATCGCACATAAAGAACACTGAAGCTTTCTTT
cdr3_aa: CASSQVTVSHIKNTEAFF

clone_size: many
j_call: TRBJ2-5
d_call: TRBD2
v_call: TRBV7-2
cdr3_nt: TGTGCCAGCAGCTTAGCGGGGGGGAGGGGTCAGACCCAGTACTTC
cdr3_aa: CASSLAGGRGQTQYF

clone_size: NA
j_call: TRBJ1-2
d_call: NA
v_call: TRBV7-9
cdr3_nt: TGTGCCAGCACCCTTGCCGGTGGGGGAGGCTACACCTTC
cdr3_aa: CASTLAGGGGYTF

clone_size: NA
j_call: TRBJ1-5
d_call: NA
v_call: TRBV29-1
cdr3_nt: TGCAGCGCCATAGGGTGGACTCCATTAGCGCGGCCCCAGCATTTT
cdr3_aa: CSAIGWTPLARPQHF

clone_size: NA
j_call: TRBJ2-1
d_call: NA
v_call: TRBV5-5
cdr3_nt: TGTGCCAGCAGCTTGTTAGGGGACAATGAGCAGTTCTTC
cdr3_aa: CASSLLGDNEQFF